A single count supports the clone carrying this T cell receptor beta chain. No antigen is known for it. Profiled with immunoSEQ multiplex PCR; TCRdb holds only in-frame clones, not every one. This sample carries tens of thousands of clones, roughly 90% of them seen once, and the ten largest clones take 12%. Trimming pared 8 bases from V and 4 bases from J, leaving 8 bases between. Looked up from germline, CDR1 is MNHEY and CDR2 is SMNVEV (reference sequence). The length of the CDR3 is 11 residues. This specimen belongs to a study of T cell responses to AZD1222 COVID-19 vaccine. Study-level findings and limits: Baseline testing showed seropositivity in only a handful of AZD1222 recipients.

The clonotype was recovered from an adult who received the AZD1222 COVID-19 vaccine. The source was peripheral blood, collected 28 days after the second AZD1222 dose. The chain is built from TRBV27 and TRBJ2-5; unclear D gene. DNA of the CDR3: TGTGCCAGCTCCGCTGGAGAGACCCAGTACTTC. Amino acids: CASSAGETQYF.